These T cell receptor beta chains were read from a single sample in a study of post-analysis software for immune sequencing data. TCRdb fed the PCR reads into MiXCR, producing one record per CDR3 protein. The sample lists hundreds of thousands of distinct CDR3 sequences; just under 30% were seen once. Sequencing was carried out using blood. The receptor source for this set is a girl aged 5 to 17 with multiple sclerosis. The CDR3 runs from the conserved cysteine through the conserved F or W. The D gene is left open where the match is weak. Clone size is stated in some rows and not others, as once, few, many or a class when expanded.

cdr3_nt: TGTGCCAGCAGTTTAGGACGGGGCCATGGCTACACCTTC
cdr3_aa: CASSLGRGHGYTF
clone_size: NA
d_call: NA
j_call: TRBJ1-2
v_call: TRBV28

cdr3_nt: TGCAGCGTAGGGGATCAGGGCTCCGAGCAGTACTTC
cdr3_aa: CSVGDQGSEQYF
clone_size: NA
d_call: NA
j_call: TRBJ2-7
v_call: TRBV29-1

cdr3_nt: TGTGCCAGCAGCGCGAGGACAGGGGAATTTGAGACCCAGTACTTC
cdr3_aa: CASSARTGEFETQYF
clone_size: few
d_call: TRBD1
j_call: TRBJ2-5
v_call: TRBV9

cdr3_nt: TGTGCCAGCAGTCCACGGGTTAGCAATCAGCCCCAGCATTTT
cdr3_aa: CASSPRVSNQPQHF
clone_size: few
d_call: NA
j_call: TRBJ1-5
v_call: TRBV6-6

cdr3_nt: TGTGCCAGCAGCCAACAGACGAGGGGCTGCGAGCAGTACTTC
cdr3_aa: CASSQQTRGCEQYF
clone_size: NA
d_call: NA
j_call: TRBJ2-7
v_call: TRBV3-1

cdr3_nt: TGCAGTGTACGGGCCGGTCTGAACAATGAGCAGTTCTTC
cdr3_aa: CSVRAGLNNEQFF
clone_size: NA
d_call: NA
j_call: TRBJ2-1
v_call: TRBV20-1

cdr3_nt: TGCGCCAGCAGCTTAGTCCCAGGGGAATACAATGAGCAGTTCTTC
cdr3_aa: CASSLVPGEYNEQFF
clone_size: few
d_call: NA
j_call: TRBJ2-1
v_call: TRBV5-1

cdr3_nt: TGCAGCGTTCGCTCGGGGGGCGAGACAGATACGCAGTATTTT
cdr3_aa: CSVRSGGETDTQYF
clone_size: NA
d_call: NA
j_call: TRBJ2-3
v_call: TRBV29-1

cdr3_nt: TGTGCCACCAGTGATCGGCTAGTTGGCAATGAGCAGTTCTTC
cdr3_aa: CATSDRLVGNEQFF
clone_size: NA
d_call: NA
j_call: TRBJ2-1
v_call: TRBV24-1

cdr3_nt: TGTGCCAGCCGATCCGGGCGACAGGGGATCCGCTACACCTTC
cdr3_aa: CASRSGRQGIRYTF
clone_size: NA
d_call: TRBD1
j_call: TRBJ1-2
v_call: TRBV7-2

cdr3_nt: TGCAGTGCCGACAGCAGGGACAGTAGCAATCAGCCCCAGCATTTT
cdr3_aa: CSADSRDSSNQPQHF
clone_size: NA
d_call: TRBD1
j_call: TRBJ1-5
v_call: TRBV20-1

cdr3_nt: TGTGCCAGCAGACTCCCCGGAGGGTTTTCACCCCTCCACTTT
cdr3_aa: CASRLPGGFSPLHF
clone_size: NA
d_call: NA
j_call: TRBJ1-6
v_call: TRBV7-2

cdr3_nt: TGCAGCGTCCGCGGGGGGCTGGGAACTGAAGCTTTCTTT
cdr3_aa: CSVRGGLGTEAFF
clone_size: few
d_call: NA
j_call: TRBJ1-1
v_call: TRBV29-1

cdr3_nt: TGTGCCATCAGTGAGTCGATGACAGTATATGGCTACACCTTC
cdr3_aa: CAISESMTVYGYTF
clone_size: NA
d_call: NA
j_call: TRBJ1-2
v_call: TRBV10-3

cdr3_nt: TGTACTAGCAGCCCCGACGGGACCCTCAGTCAGTATTTT
cdr3_aa: CTSSPDGTLSQYF
clone_size: NA
d_call: NA
j_call: TRBJ2-3
v_call: TRBV7-7

cdr3_nt: TGTGCCAGCAGTTTTGGGCTTCCTGCGGCCAAAAACATTCAGTACTTC
cdr3_aa: CASSFGLPAAKNIQYF
clone_size: NA
d_call: NA
j_call: TRBJ2-4
v_call: TRBV28

cdr3_nt: TGTGCCAGCAGCTCATCAGGGGGCGCAGCTTTCTTT
cdr3_aa: CASSSSGGAAFF
clone_size: NA
d_call: TRBD1
j_call: TRBJ1-1
v_call: TRBV3-1

cdr3_nt: TGCGCCAGCAGCTTGCAGTTCGGGAGGACAGATACGCAGTATTTT
cdr3_aa: CASSLQFGRTDTQYF
clone_size: once
d_call: TRBD2
j_call: TRBJ2-3
v_call: TRBV5-1

cdr3_nt: TGTGCCAGCAGCCAAGAGTACGGGAGCGGGAGGAGTCGAGAGACCCAGTACTTC
cdr3_aa: CASSQEYGSGRSRETQYF
clone_size: NA
d_call: TRBD2
j_call: TRBJ2-5
v_call: TRBV14

cdr3_nt: TGTGCCAGCTCACCCGCGGGGGACTATGGCTACACCTTC
cdr3_aa: CASSPAGDYGYTF
clone_size: NA
d_call: NA
j_call: TRBJ1-2
v_call: TRBV18

cdr3_nt: TGCAGCGTTACGGGACTAGCGGGCGGCTCCTACAATGAGCAGTTCTTC
cdr3_aa: CSVTGLAGGSYNEQFF
clone_size: few
d_call: TRBD2
j_call: TRBJ2-1
v_call: TRBV29-1

cdr3_nt: TGCAGGGGGTATGGGGGCACAGATACGCAGTATTTT
cdr3_aa: CRGYGGTDTQYF
clone_size: NA
d_call: NA
j_call: TRBJ2-3
v_call: TRBV20-1

cdr3_nt: TGTGCCAGCAGCCAAGGACAGGGGCAGTTCTTC
cdr3_aa: CASSQGQGQFF
clone_size: NA
d_call: TRBD1
j_call: TRBJ2-1
v_call: TRBV4-2

cdr3_nt: TGTGCCAGCAGTTCACGCAGGGCAAACGAGCAGCACTTC
cdr3_aa: CASSSRRANEQHF
clone_size: NA
d_call: NA
j_call: TRBJ2-7
v_call: TRBV12-3/TRBV12-4

cdr3_nt: TGTGCCTTGCGCCGGAGGGCGGGGGGCGATGGCTACACCTTC
cdr3_aa: CALRRRAGGDGYTF
clone_size: few
d_call: NA
j_call: TRBJ1-2
v_call: TRBV7-2

cdr3_nt: TGCAGTGCTAGTCCCTCGGACAGCGACAATCAGCCCCAGCATTTT
cdr3_aa: CSASPSDSDNQPQHF
clone_size: few
d_call: NA
j_call: TRBJ1-5
v_call: TRBV20-1

cdr3_nt: TGTGCCAGCACCGCGGACAGGGACAATGAGCAGTTCTTC
cdr3_aa: CASTADRDNEQFF
clone_size: NA
d_call: TRBD1
j_call: TRBJ2-1
v_call: TRBV2

cdr3_nt: TGCAGTGCCCGGTCCAGGGGGCGCGACGAGCAGTACTTC
cdr3_aa: CSARSRGRDEQYF
clone_size: NA
d_call: TRBD1
j_call: TRBJ2-7
v_call: TRBV20-1

cdr3_nt: TGTGCCAGCAGCAGACAGAGGAGCATTCAGTACTTC
cdr3_aa: CASSRQRSIQYF
clone_size: NA
d_call: NA
j_call: TRBJ2-4
v_call: TRBV6-2/TRBV6-3

cdr3_nt: TGCGCCAGCAGCCACCGCCTCCGACTAGCGGGCCAATACTACGAGCAGTACTTC
cdr3_aa: CASSHRLRLAGQYYEQYF
clone_size: NA
d_call: TRBD2
j_call: TRBJ2-7
v_call: TRBV4-3

cdr3_nt: TGTGCCAGCAGCTTAGGCCTCAACTATGGCTACACCTTC
cdr3_aa: CASSLGLNYGYTF
clone_size: many
d_call: NA
j_call: TRBJ1-2
v_call: TRBV7-2

cdr3_nt: TGCGCCAGCAGCTTGTTCCCCAGGCTCCCAGATACGCAGTATTTT
cdr3_aa: CASSLFPRLPDTQYF
clone_size: few
d_call: NA
j_call: TRBJ2-3
v_call: TRBV5-1

cdr3_nt: TGTGCCGGCAGCTTAACGTCCGGCGATAGGGGCACAGATACGCAGTATTTT
cdr3_aa: CAGSLTSGDRGTDTQYF
clone_size: NA
d_call: NA
j_call: TRBJ2-3
v_call: TRBV7-6

cdr3_nt: TGTGCCATCAGTATCCTAGCGGTAGAATCCTACAAGCAGTACTTC
cdr3_aa: CAISILAVESYKQYF
clone_size: NA
d_call: TRBD2
j_call: TRBJ2-7
v_call: TRBV10-3

cdr3_nt: TGTGCCACCAGCGGAGCCGGGACAGAAAATCAGCCCCAGCATTTT
cdr3_aa: CATSGAGTENQPQHF
clone_size: few
d_call: TRBD1
j_call: TRBJ1-5
v_call: TRBV15

cdr3_nt: TGCAGCGTTGAACTACTAGGAGAGACCCAGTACTTC
cdr3_aa: CSVELLGETQYF
clone_size: many
d_call: NA
j_call: TRBJ2-5
v_call: TRBV29-1

cdr3_nt: TGTGCCACCAGCAGAGCCGGACAGGGAACGCCGGATACGCAGTATTTT
cdr3_aa: CATSRAGQGTPDTQYF
clone_size: NA
d_call: TRBD1
j_call: TRBJ2-3
v_call: TRBV15

cdr3_nt: TGCGCCAGCAGCCCCTCGACAGTTCTGGAGCAGTACTTC
cdr3_aa: CASSPSTVLEQYF
clone_size: many
d_call: NA
j_call: TRBJ2-5
v_call: TRBV5-1

cdr3_nt: TGCAGTGCTAGTAGTAACAGCGAGAACACTGAAGCTTTCTTT
cdr3_aa: CSASSNSENTEAFF
clone_size: NA
d_call: NA
j_call: TRBJ1-1
v_call: TRBV20-1

cdr3_nt: TGCAGCGTCGCGAGGCGGGGGGCGAACAATGAGCAGTTCTTC
cdr3_aa: CSVARRGANNEQFF
clone_size: NA
d_call: TRBD2
j_call: TRBJ2-1
v_call: TRBV29-1

cdr3_nt: TGTGCCAGCAGTGAAGCCCCGGACGGAGGCTCCTACGAGCAGTACTTC
cdr3_aa: CASSEAPDGGSYEQYF
clone_size: NA
d_call: NA
j_call: TRBJ2-7
v_call: TRBV2